Sequencing of this T cell receptor (beta chain) was carried out in a study of neurological immune-mediated disorders. General study points: For the multiple sclerosis repertoire cluster, an association with any clinical or MRI feature was absent.

This clonotype was recorded at least ten times. Its matching antigen is unknown. From germline, CDR1 is MNHNY and CDR2 SVGAGI (reference sequence). The V and J ends lost 6 bases and 7 bases respectively, with 13 bases between them. The CDR3 runs to 13 residues. The authors produced cDNA by 5'RACE using 10-nucleotide random UMIs. Over 200 million TCR-beta sequences (from 15-18 subjects) were yielded by each sequencing run. TCRdb redid the calling of the 5' RACE reads with MiXCR, one entry per CDR3 protein. Among around 130,000 distinct CDR3 sequences listed, more than 2.5% were seen once. Specimen: PBMCs. The chain carries TRBV6-6 and TRBJ1-5, with D perhaps matching TRBD1 (5 bases). This receptor was taken from a young woman with multiple sclerosis. The CDR3 coding sequence is TGTGCCAGCAGCTACGAAGGGGTGCAGCCCCAGCATTTT. Protein sequence: CASSYEGVQPQHF.